This entry lists 29 T cell receptor beta chains sequenced from one sample in a study of T cell clonotyping in hematopoietic cell transplantation. TCRdb's copy holds only in-frame clones and misses some; the assay was immunoSEQ multiplex PCR. The sample carries tens of thousands of clones, roughly 88% recorded once. Stated time point: recipient sample about 28 days before transplant, after cytoreduction. Material: peripheral blood mononuclear cells, obtained before stem cell transplant. These receptors all come from a man younger than 35 with biphenotypic leukemia. Some clones in this sample may be carry-over from other donors' samples.

The rearrangement uses TRBV5-6 and TRBJ2-7, with D possibly matching TRBD2 (6 bases). This CDR3 has 15 residues. Germline V gene lookup returns CDR1 SGHDT and CDR2 YYEEEE. The germline V and J ends were trimmed by 0 bases and 2 bases, with 12 bases remaining between them. The CDR3 spells CASSLGPGATYEQYF. The CDR3 nucleotides are TGTGCCAGCAGCTTGGGTCCGGGAGCCACCTACGAGCAGTACTTC.

The rearrangement joins TRBV10-1 to TRBJ2-5, with 15 bases aligning to TRBD2. CDR3 length: 22 residues. The germline CDR1 and CDR2 sequences are WNHNN and SYGVQD (reference sequence). Trimming removed 0 bases from V and 4 bases from J; junction bases left unmatched: 18. CDR3 DNA: TGCGCCAGCAGTGAGTCGAACCTCCCCGACGGACTAGCGGGAGGGCCGGGAGAGACCCAGTACTTC. Translated, it gives CASSESNLPDGLAGGPGETQYF.

A single count supports this clone. The J gene is TRBJ2-1, the V gene TRBV11-2; D call uncertain. V was clipped by 3 bases and J by 0 bases, with 6 bases between them. The CDR3 length is 14 residues. Per the germline V gene, CDR1 is SGHAT and CDR2 is FQNNGV. CDR3 sequence (DNA): TGTGCCAGCAGCTTGGGGTCCTCCTACAATGAGCAGTTCTTC. Translated, it gives CASSLGSSYNEQFF.

The chain is built from TRBV4-1 and TRBJ1-3; maybe TRBD1 (6 bases). Trimming took 1 base from V and 2 from J, leaving 12 bases between them. There are 16 residues in the CDR3. Germline V lookup: CDR1 MGHRA, CDR2 YSYEKL. CDR3 sequence reads: CASSQGEGTTGNTIYF. Written as DNA, the CDR3 is TGCGCCAGCAGCCAAGGGGAGGGGACAACTGGAAACACCATATATTTT.

The CDR3 DNA follows: TGCAGCGTTGACCCGGGCTCGAACACTGAAGCTTTCTTT. The encoded protein is CSVDPGSNTEAFF. V is TRBV29-1 and J is TRBJ1-1; D is unresolved. From germline, CDR1 is SQVTM and CDR2 ANQGSEA. The V end lost 3 bases, the J end lost 1 base, and 9 bases lay between the germline ends. The CDR3 is 13 amino acids.

This sequence joins TRBV4-2 and TRBJ1-1; TRBD1 aligns across 7 bases. Trimming removed 0 bases from V and 4 bases from J; junction bases left unmatched: 2. The CDR3 has 14 amino acids. CDR1 LGHNA and CDR2 YNFKEQ come from the germline V gene. CDR3 sequence reads: CASSQESGGTEAFF. The CDR3 region has the DNA TGTGCCAGCAGCCAAGAATCAGGGGGCACTGAAGCTTTCTTT.

J is TRBJ2-7 and V is TRBV7-3; 7 nucleotides align to TRBD1. The CDR3 has 14 residues. The germline V gene has CDR1 SGHTA and CDR2 FQGTGA. The V segment lost 4 bases and the J segment 1 base; nucleotides outside the gene matches: 4. As DNA, the CDR3 is TGTGCCAGCAGCTCCGGGACAGATTCCTACGAGCAGTACTTC. Protein product: CASSSGTDSYEQYF.

The rearrangement links TRBV4-3 to TRBJ1-3; TRBD1 matches at 8 bases. Trimming cost V 0 bases and J 1 base; bases outside gene matches: 8. Germline values: CDR1 LGHNA, CDR2 YSLEER. This CDR3 comprises 18 residues. CDR3 sequence (DNA): TGCGCCAGCAGCCAAGATCCTGACAGGGGATGGTCTGGAAACACCATATATTTT. Encoded protein: CASSQDPDRGWSGNTIYF.

This chain uses TRBV29-1 with TRBJ1-4; 8 bases line up with TRBD1. The CDR3 is made up of 13 amino acids. The ends lost 4 bases at V and 8 bases at J; junction bases unmatched: 6. The V gene's germline CDR1 is SQVTM and CDR2 ANQGSEA. CDR3 DNA: TGCAGCGTTGCAGGGGGCCTTCAGGAAAAACTGTTTTTT. Translating it yields CSVAGGLQEKLFF. Full variable domain (outside the CDR3, taken from reference TRBV29-1 and TRBJ1-4): SAVISQKPSRDICQRGTSLTIQCQVDSQVTMMFWYRQQPGQSLTLIATANQGSEATYESGFVIDKFPISRPNLTFSTLTVSNMSPEDSSIYLCSVAGGLQEKLFFGSGTQLSVL.

The chain is built from TRBV6-4 and TRBJ1-5, with D tentatively TRBD1 (6 bases). Trimming took off 0 bases at V and 4 bases at J, with 16 bases between the two ends. Germline V lookup: CDR1 MRHNA, CDR2 SNTAGT. This CDR3 is built from 17 residues. The CDR3 coding sequence is TGTGCCAGCAGTGACTCCTACAGGGAACGAGGGAATCAGCCCCAGCATTTT. Its translation is CASSDSYRERGNQPQHF.

The DNA of the CDR3 is TGCGCCAGCAGCCAAGATGGAACGCAGTATTTT. It translates to CASSQDGTQYF. V usage is TRBV4-1 and J usage is TRBJ2-3, with D uncertain. The CDR3 extends over 11 amino acids. Germline V gene data show CDR1 as MGHRA and CDR2 as YSYEKL. V was trimmed by 0 bases and J by 9 bases, leaving 4 bases between them.

The rearrangement uses TRBV30 and TRBJ2-7; 9 nucleotides align to TRBD2. Losses at the gene ends were 1 base for V and 1 base for J; bases not matched to a gene: 2. In germline, CDR1 is GTSNPN, CDR2 SVGIG (reference sequence). This CDR3 is 14 amino acids long. The CDR3 sequence: CAWSDLAGSYEQYF. The CDR3, as DNA: TGTGCCTGGAGTGACCTAGCGGGATCCTACGAGCAGTACTTC.

This sequence joins TRBV7-9 and TRBJ2-5; D is ambiguous. This CDR3 contains 14 residues. The V gene's germline CDR1 is SEHNR and CDR2 FQNEAQ (reference sequence). The V end lost 3 bases, the J end lost 2 bases, and 10 bases lay between the germline ends. CDR3 sequence reads: CASSFYEVQETQYF. The CDR3 region has the DNA TGTGCCAGCAGCTTCTATGAAGTTCAAGAGACCCAGTACTTC.

This rearrangement joins TRBV5-6 to TRBJ2-1, with a possible D match to TRBD1 (6 bases). V gave up 1 base and J gave up 2 bases, with 13 bases separating them. Germline V gene data show CDR1 as SGHDT and CDR2 as YYEEEE. The CDR3 totals 16 residues. CDR3 in DNA: TGTGCCAGCAGCTTGCCCCGGACAGTAACCTACAATGAGCAGTTCTTC. The encoded protein is CASSLPRTVTYNEQFF.

The CDR3 region is CASSTSPLQGKLSYEQYF. CDR3 DNA sequence: TGTGCCAGCAGTACCTCCCCACTACAGGGTAAACTTTCCTACGAGCAGTACTTC. This chain uses TRBV27 with TRBJ2-7, with a possible D match to TRBD1 (6 bases). This CDR3 region has 18 residues. Between the trimmed V and J ends, which lost 5 bases and 1 base, there was a span of 24 bases. CDR1 is MNHEY and CDR2 is SMNVEV in the germline V gene (reference sequence).

The chain recombines TRBV4-2 with TRBJ1-1, with TRBD1 matching 7 bases. This CDR3 contains 15 residues. Trimming took 0 bases from V and 1 from J; bases not matched to a gene: 2. Germline V gene lookup returns CDR1 LGHNA and CDR2 YNFKEQ. The CDR3 region is CASSQDRGRNTEAFF. The CDR3 DNA reads TGTGCCAGCAGCCAAGACAGGGGGAGGAACACTGAAGCTTTCTTT.

The chain joins TRBV11-2 to TRBJ2-5; D may correspond to TRBD1 or TRBD2 (6 bases each). The CDR3 has 16 amino acids. Germline CDR1 SGHAT, CDR2 FQNNGV. The V end was cut by 2 bases, the J end by 6 bases, with 19 bases between. CDR3 residues: CASSLWSGVRGKTQYF. DNA of the CDR3: TGTGCCAGCAGCTTATGGTCGGGGGTGAGGGGGAAGACCCAGTACTTC.

The rearrangement joins TRBV27 to TRBJ2-1, with 11 bases that match TRBD1. CDR1 is MNHEY, CDR2 SMNVEV, per germline (reference sequence). The CDR3 spans 20 residues. Trimming removed 5 bases from V and 4 bases from J; junction bases left unmatched: 19. CDR3 in amino acids: CASSPKGQGEWIHTYNEQFF. The DNA of the CDR3 is TGTGCCAGCAGTCCTAAGGGACAGGGGGAATGGATACATACATACAATGAGCAGTTCTTC.

V usage is TRBV7-2 and J usage is TRBJ2-7, with a possible D match to TRBD2 (6 bases). The CDR3 extends over 13 amino acids. The V end lost 4 bases, the J end lost 5 bases, and 12 bases lay between the germline ends. The germline V gene encodes CDR1 SGHTA and CDR2 FQGNSA. In DNA form, the CDR3 reads TGTGCCAGCAGCTCCGTCGGCGGGAACGAGCAGTACTTC. Translation: CASSSVGGNEQYF.

The chain uses TRBV14 and TRBJ2-1, with 7 bases matching TRBD1. The ends lost 4 bases at V and 2 bases at J; junction bases unmatched: 5. In germline, CDR1 is SGHDN, CDR2 FVKESK. The CDR3 is 15 residues long. The CDR3 DNA is TGTGCCAGCAGCCCAGACAGGGACACCTACAATGAGCAGTTCTTC. Translated, it gives CASSPDRDTYNEQFF.

The chain combines TRBV27 with TRBJ1-4, with D perhaps TRBD1 (5 bases). Trimming shortened V by 5 bases and J by 8 bases, and 18 bases separated the two germline ends. The CDR3 totals 15 residues. CDR1 MNHEY and CDR2 SMNVEV come from the germline V gene (reference sequence). CDR3 region: CASSPSGTGGEKLFF. The CDR3 nucleotides read TGTGCCAGCAGTCCATCCGGGACCGGTGGGGAAAAACTGTTTTTT.

The chain recombines TRBV7-2 with TRBJ2-6; D call uncertain. The V gene's germline CDR1 is SGHTA and CDR2 FQGNSA. CDR3 size: 19 residues. The germline V and J ends were trimmed by 2 bases and 0 bases, with 17 bases remaining between them. The CDR3: CASSLRLSLTHSGANVLTF. The CDR3 DNA reads TGTGCCAGCAGCTTACGACTGAGCCTAACTCACTCTGGGGCCAACGTCCTGACTTTC.

The chain combines TRBV20-1 with TRBJ1-4, with D tentatively TRBD1 (6 bases). Trimming pared 5 bases from V and 7 bases from J, leaving 8 bases between. The germline gives CDR1 DFQATT, CDR2 SNEGSKA (reference sequence). The CDR3 extends over 11 amino acids. CDR3 residues: CSAEDSEKLFF. In DNA, the CDR3 is TGCAGTGCTGAGGACAGTGAAAAACTGTTTTTT.

V gene TRBV6-5 combines with J gene TRBJ1-2, with D possibly being TRBD1 (5 bases). Trimming removed 5 bases at V and 5 bases at J, with 15 bases between. The CDR3 loop spans 14 amino acids. From germline, CDR1 is MNHEY and CDR2 SVGAGI. CDR3 DNA sequence: TGTGCCAGCAGTCCCCTCGGGGGAAGGTATGGCTACACCTTC. It translates to CASSPLGGRYGYTF.

In this sample, this clone turned up a few times. The rearrangement joins TRBV27 to TRBJ1-2; TRBD1 is a possible D gene (5 bases). Germline V gives CDR1 MNHEY, CDR2 SMNVEV (reference sequence). V lost 6 bases, J lost 4 bases, and 18 bases lay in between. This CDR3 contains 15 residues. As DNA, the CDR3 is TGTGCCAGCAGCTCCACGGCGGGGGGGACCTATGGCTACACCTTC. Translation: CASSSTAGGTYGYTF.

The V and J genes are TRBV27 and TRBJ2-7, with TRBD1 identical over 7 bases. The CDR3 totals 15 residues. From germline, CDR1 is MNHEY and CDR2 SMNVEV (reference sequence). J lost 4 bases, V lost 5 bases, and 11 bases had no gene match. The CDR3 nucleotides are TGTGCCAGCAGTCTCACGACAGGGTCCCCTTACGAGCAGTACTTC. It specifies CASSLTTGSPYEQYF.

The gene calls are TRBV6-5 and TRBJ1-2, with D possibly being TRBD1 (6 bases). Per the germline V gene, CDR1 is MNHEY and CDR2 is SVGAGI. The CDR3 is 14 amino acids. V lost 4 bases to trimming and J lost 0 bases, with 9 bases between them. CDR3: CASSWTAANYGYTF. CDR3 bases: TGTGCCAGCAGTTGGACAGCGGCTAACTATGGCTACACCTTC.

V and J are TRBV9 and TRBJ1-1; tentative D call: TRBD1 (5 bases). This CDR3 has 17 residues. Trimming left V 0 bases short and J 0 bases short, with 15 bases between. CDR1 and CDR2 (germline): SGDLS, YYNGEE. The CDR3, as DNA: TGTGCCAGCAGCGTAGATACAGGAAAGGGGATGAACACTGAAGCTTTCTTT. Its protein is CASSVDTGKGMNTEAFF.

V gene TRBV20-1 combines with J gene TRBJ2-5; 7 nucleotides agree with TRBD1. Germline lookup yields CDR1 DFQATT and CDR2 SNEGSKA (reference sequence). The CDR3 spans 11 residues. CDR3 protein: CGGQHQETQYF. The CDR3 DNA sequence: TGCGGGGGACAGCACCAAGAGACCCAGTACTTC.